Below are 19 T cell receptor beta chains sequenced from a single sample in a study of circulating and synovial CD4+ cells in juvenile arthritis (dated by TCRdb to the mid-2010s). The library was prepared using the immunoSEQ multiplex PCR assay. TCRdb's version of the immuneACCESS table is confined to in-frame rearrangements and falls short of the full clone set. An unresolved V gene accounts for under half of the shortfall where checked; the remainder is of unknown origin. Counted in this sample were some 16,000 clones; 90% to 95% of them appeared once. The ten largest clones take up 0.73% of the sample. The sequencing input was CD4+ T cells from blood. Receptor source: a human donor with juvenile idiopathic arthritis.

The rearrangement links TRBV29-1 to TRBJ1-2, with TRBD1 as a possible D gene (6 bases). V was pared by 3 bases and J by 6 bases, with 8 bases between. The germline V gene has CDR1 SQVTM and CDR2 ANQGSEA. The CDR3 contains 11 residues. The CDR3 here is CSVEGAHGYTF. DNA of the CDR3: TGCAGCGTTGAGGGGGCGCATGGCTACACCTTC.

The chain uses TRBV19 and TRBJ2-7; perhaps TRBD1 as D (6 bases). Deletions cut 4 bases from V and 3 bases from J, with 19 bases between. This CDR3 spans 16 amino acids. Germline values: CDR1 LNHDA, CDR2 SQIVND (reference sequence). The CDR3 here is CASSRSPGHRSYEQYF. The CDR3 region has the DNA TGTGCCAGTAGTAGAAGTCCGGGACACAGAAGCTACGAGCAGTACTTC.

The chain employs TRBV7-8 and TRBJ2-7; maybe TRBD2 (6 bases). Germline CDR1 reads SGHVS; CDR2 reads FQNEAQ. V was clipped by 5 bases and J by 5 bases, with 19 bases between them. The CDR3 loop spans 15 amino acids. The CDR3 nucleotides are TGTGCCAGCAGCCTCCAGCGGGTGGTCTGGAACGAGCAGTACTTC. It translates to CASSLQRVVWNEQYF.

This chain connects TRBV4-3 to TRBJ1-6, with D hard to call. Per the germline V gene, CDR1 is LGHNA and CDR2 is YSLEER. This CDR3 region has 13 residues. The germline V and J ends were trimmed by 8 bases and 8 bases, with 13 bases remaining between them. The CDR3 protein is CASRERSDSPLHF. The CDR3 DNA is TGCGCCAGCCGAGAACGATCTGATTCACCCCTCCACTTT.

This clone was recorded once. V is TRBV28 and J is TRBJ2-5, with TRBD1 identical over 8 bases. The DNA end is a closer match to TRBJ2-7, so the J assignment may be wrong. CDR3 length: 14 residues. The V gene's germline CDR1 is MDHEN and CDR2 SYDVKM. CDR3 sequence (DNA): TGTGCCAGCAGTTTTCCAGGGGGCAGGGACGAGCAGTACTTC. It encodes CASSFPGGRDEQYF.

The chain carries TRBV19 and TRBJ1-3; 7 bases align to TRBD1. The length of the CDR3 is 14 residues. Germline V gene sequence: CDR1 LNHDA, CDR2 SQIVND (reference sequence). V trimming: 5 bases; J trimming: 3 bases; junction bases outside the gene matches: 4. The chain's CDR3 is CASSPDRVGNTIYF. The CDR3 DNA reads as TGTGCCAGTAGTCCCGACAGGGTTGGAAACACCATATATTTT.

The CDR3 is CASSNYRDTGGNNSPLHF. The CDR3 DNA reads TGTGCCAGCAGTAACTACCGGGACACGGGAGGAAATAATTCACCCCTCCACTTT. This chain links TRBV25-1 with TRBJ1-6, with D possibly TRBD1 on 6 matching bases. V lost 5 bases to trimming and J lost 5 bases, with 22 bases between them. The CDR3 extends over 18 amino acids. CDR1 is MGHDK and CDR2 is SYGVNS in the germline V gene.

This chain connects TRBV28 to TRBJ2-5; 10 bases are shared with TRBD1. Germline V CDR1 and CDR2: MDHEN, SYDVKM. The CDR3 is made up of 17 amino acids. The V segment lost 2 bases and the J segment 4 bases; nucleotides outside the gene matches: 10. CDR3 in DNA: TGTGCCAGCAGTTTAGAGATACGAGACAGGGGGCGAGAGACCCAGTACTTC. Its protein is CASSLEIRDRGRETQYF.

The chain recombines TRBV4-2 with TRBJ2-2; 7 positions agree with TRBD2. Germline V gives CDR1 LGHNA, CDR2 YNFKEQ. J lost 6 bases, V lost 4 bases, and 11 bases had no gene match. The CDR3 contains 16 residues. The CDR3 nucleotides read TGTGCCAGCAGCCCCATCGTGGCGGGAGCACCCGGGGAGCTGTTTTTT. Its translation: CASSPIVAGAPGELFF.

The chain links TRBV7-3 to TRBJ2-1; perhaps TRBD2 as D (7 bases). Trimming shortened V by 5 bases and J by 6 bases, and 11 bases separated the two germline ends. The CDR3 consists of 13 residues. CDR1 and CDR2 from the germline V gene are SGHTA and FQGTGA. CDR3 amino acids: CASSRGGANEQFF. CDR3 sequence (DNA): TGTGCCAGCAGCCGTGGGGGGGCCAATGAGCAGTTCTTC.

Here the CDR3 reads CASSYSGGRDGYTF. Here the CDR3 DNA reads TGTGCCAGCAGTTACTCCGGAGGGAGAGATGGCTACACCTTC. The J gene is TRBJ1-2, the V gene TRBV6-5; D is uncertain. Germline V CDR1 and CDR2: MNHEY, SVGAGI. V was clipped by 0 bases and J by 6 bases, with 11 bases between them. The CDR3 extends over 14 amino acids.

V gene TRBV5-6 combines with J gene TRBJ2-7, with a possible D match to TRBD1 (6 bases). CDR1 and CDR2 from the germline V gene are SGHDT and YYEEEE. This CDR3 has 14 amino acids. The germline V and J ends were trimmed by 5 bases and 1 base, with 13 bases remaining between them. CDR3 bases: TGTGCCAGCAGAAGAAGGACAGCATCCTACGAGCAGTACTTC. It specifies CASRRRTASYEQYF.

V gene TRBV28 combines with J gene TRBJ1-2; the D is unclear. Trimming pared 3 bases from V and 2 bases from J, leaving 7 bases between. Germline CDR1 reads MDHEN; CDR2 reads SYDVKM. The CDR3 covers 13 residues. CDR3 sequence (DNA): TGTGCCAGCAGTTTTTCGGGGAACTATGGCTACACCTTC. This encodes CASSFSGNYGYTF.

V gene TRBV7-2 combines with J gene TRBJ2-7; maybe TRBD1 (6 bases). The germline CDR1 and CDR2 sequences are SGHTA and FQGNSA. The CDR3 extends over 14 amino acids. V shed 5 bases and J shed 6 bases, with 17 bases lying between them. CDR3 bases: TGTGCCAGCAGCACCCTATCGAAACAGGGCGAGCAGTACTTC. This codes for CASSTLSKQGEQYF. The whole variable domain, filled in from reference TRBV7-2 and TRBJ2-7, reads GAGVSQSPSNKVTEKGKDVELRCDPISGHTALYWYRQSLGQGLEFLIYFQGNSAPDKSGLPSDRFSAERTGGSVSTLTIQRTQQEDSAVYLCASSTLSKQGEQYFGPGTRLTVT.

This sequence joins TRBV27 and TRBJ1-1, with TRBD1 as a possible D gene (5 bases). Germline V gives CDR1 MNHEY, CDR2 SMNVEV (reference sequence). The CDR3 is 17 residues long. Trimming pared 1 base from V and 9 bases from J, leaving 24 bases between. CDR3 DNA sequence: TGTGCCAGCAGTTTATTACGGGGGAGTCTTACCCCCGATAAAGCTTTCTTT. Its translation is CASSLLRGSLTPDKAFF.

The chain has TRBV5-8 and TRBJ2-1, with D possibly matching TRBD1 (5 bases). Germline V gene data show CDR1 as SGHTS and CDR2 as YDEGEE. V dropped 9 bases and J dropped 4 bases, with 14 bases sitting between them. The CDR3 covers 13 residues. CDR3 residues: CANQGASYNEQFF. For the CDR3, the DNA is TGTGCCAACCAGGGTGCATCATACAATGAGCAGTTCTTC.

The chain carries TRBV5-1 and TRBJ2-5, with 7 bases fitting TRBD2. The trim removed 0 bases at V and 3 bases at J, leaving 11 bases unmatched. Germline V gene data show CDR1 as SGHRS and CDR2 as YFSETQ. The CDR3 contains 17 residues. CDR3 in DNA: TGCGCCAGCAGCTTGGGCTCCGGCGGGGGAGGGAAAGAGACCCAGTACTTC. Its translation: CASSLGSGGGGKETQYF.

The CDR3 sequence: CASSLGRLAGGPQETQYF. In DNA, the CDR3 is TGTGCCAGCAGCTTAGGTCGACTAGCGGGGGGCCCACAAGAGACCCAGTACTTC. The chain uses TRBV11-2 and TRBJ2-5, with TRBD2 identical over 13 bases. The ends lost 1 base at V and 2 bases at J; junction bases unmatched: 7. Germline V gives CDR1 SGHAT, CDR2 FQNNGV. The CDR3 spans 18 residues. Combining the CDR3 with reference TRBV11-2 and TRBJ2-5 gives the whole variable domain EAGVAQSPRYKIIEKRQSVAFWCNPISGHATLYWYQQILGQGPKLLIQFQNNGVVDDSQLPKDRFSAERLKGVDSTLKIQPAKLEDSAVYLCASSLGRLAGGPQETQYFGPGTRLLVL.

The gene calls are TRBV2 and TRBJ1-2, with D possibly matching TRBD1 (5 bases). This CDR3 comprises 16 residues. The germline V gene encodes CDR1 SNHLY and CDR2 FYNNEI. V was shortened by 1 base and J by 4 bases, with 16 bases between the two germline ends. CDR3 DNA: TGTGCCAGCAGTGAAGGGGCACAGGCGGGGGTCTATGGCTACACCTTC. Translated: CASSEGAQAGVYGYTF.